This T cell receptor (beta chain) was recorded in a study of T cells in Graves' hyperthyroidism and ophthalmopathy. Authors of the study amplified TCR beta CDR3 regions from RNA transcripts. First-round RT-PCR of the TCR CDR3 relied on the HTBI primer set. One entry per CDR3 protein results from TCRdb running MiXCR on the multiplex PCR reads. Among some 500,000 distinct CDR3 sequences, 13% to 15% were seen once, and the ten largest hold 15% to 20%. Germline V gives CDR1 SQVTM, CDR2 ANQGSEA. This CDR3 spans 14 amino acids. The junction had 6 bases not matched to a gene; V was cut back by 3 bases and J by 5 bases.

This sequence was found in a woman aged 18-30 years with Graves' hyperthyroidism. The sample comprised blood. The chain uses TRBV29-1 and TRBJ2-5; TRBD2 agrees at 10 bases. CDR3 sequence reads: CSVEGLSGRETQYF. The DNA for the CDR3 is TGCAGCGTTGAGGGTCTTAGCGGGAGGGAGACCCAGTACTTC.